Each of the 13 T cell receptor beta chains below was sequenced from the same sample in a study of blood T cell repertoires in COVID-19. Measured with immunoSEQ multiplex PCR; TCRdb has only the in-frame clones, and not every one. This sample has 150,000 to 200,000 clones; approximately 80% occur once, and the top ten carry roughly a tenth. Input material: peripheral blood. All receptors derive from a human donor in a cohort sampled during active COVID-19.

The rearrangement uses TRBV3-1 (or the pseudogene TRBV3-2) and TRBJ1-4, with 12 positions matching TRBD1. Germline CDR1 and CDR2: LGHDT and YNNKEL (reference sequence). The CDR3 extends over 17 amino acids. V trimming: 4 bases; J trimming: 6 bases; junction bases outside the gene matches: 9. CDR3 bases: TGTGCCAGCAGCCGAAGGGACAGGGGGCGCCGGGATGAAAAACTGTTTTTT. It is translated as CASSRRDRGRRDEKLFF.

This chain connects TRBV12-5 to TRBJ2-1; D gene uncertain. Germline V CDR1 and CDR2: LGHNT, FRNRAP. The V end was cut by 5 bases, the J end by 4 bases, with 15 bases between. The CDR3 is made up of 15 amino acids. The CDR3 here is CASGGWASTYNEQFF. The CDR3 DNA follows: TGTGCTAGTGGTGGGTGGGCTTCAACGTACAATGAGCAGTTCTTC.

The gene calls are TRBV6-2 or TRBV6-3 and TRBJ2-7; weak D call: TRBD1 (7 bases). The germline CDR1 and CDR2 sequences are MNHEY and SVGEGT. V dropped 7 bases and J dropped 2 bases, with 21 bases sitting between them. CDR3 length: 16 residues. The CDR3 region is CASTPQGGKSTYEQYF. As DNA, the CDR3 is TGTGCCAGCACCCCGCAGGGGGGAAAGTCGACCTACGAGCAGTACTTC.

The chain is built from TRBV5-1 and TRBJ2-3; the D is unclear. Germline V lookup: CDR1 SGHRS, CDR2 YFSETQ. The CDR3 consists of 12 residues. V was cut by 1 base and J by 3 bases, with 3 bases left in between. CDR3 nucleotide sequence: TGCGCCAGCAGCTTGCAGACAGATACGCAGTATTTT. This encodes CASSLQTDTQYF. Full variable domain (outside the CDR3, taken from reference TRBV5-1 and TRBJ2-3): KAGVTQTPRYLIKTRGQQVTLSCSPISGHRSVSWYQQTPGQGLQFLFEYFSETQRNKGNFPGRFSGRQFSNSRSEMNVSTLELGDSALYLCASSLQTDTQYFGPGTRLTVL.

V usage is TRBV4-3 and J usage is TRBJ2-4; weak D call: TRBD2 (5 bases). In germline, CDR1 is LGHNA, CDR2 YSLEER. V lost 1 base and J 2 bases, leaving 6 bases between the germline ends. The CDR3 is made up of 14 amino acids. CDR3 coding DNA: TGCGCCAGCAGCCAAGGAGGGCCCAAAAACATTCAGTACTTC. Its translation is CASSQGGPKNIQYF.

The gene calls are TRBV5-4 and TRBJ2-2, with D possibly being TRBD1 (6 bases). In germline, CDR1 is SGHNT, CDR2 YYREEE (reference sequence). The CDR3 extends over 15 amino acids. V gave up 5 bases and J gave up 3 bases, with 14 bases separating them. The CDR3 spells CASSQDSKDTGELFF. The CDR3 DNA sequence: TGTGCCAGCAGTCAGGACAGCAAGGACACCGGGGAGCTGTTTTTT. Together with reference TRBV5-4 and TRBJ2-2, the CDR3 gives the full variable domain: ETGVTQSPTHLIKTRGQQVTLRCSSQSGHNTVSWYQQALGQGPQFIFQYYREEENGRGNFPPRFSGLQFPNYSSELNVNALELDDSALYLCASSQDSKDTGELFFGEGSRLTVL.

The rearrangement joins TRBV7-9 to TRBJ2-1; D gene uncertain. Per germline, CDR1 SEHNR and CDR2 FQNEAQ (reference sequence). The CDR3 runs 17 residues. Between the trimmed V and J ends, which lost 5 bases and 0 bases, there was a span of 17 bases. The CDR3 is CASSQPHRESSYNEQFF. The CDR3 nucleotides read TGTGCCAGCAGCCAACCCCATAGAGAGAGCTCCTACAATGAGCAGTTCTTC.

This rearrangement joins TRBV6-2 or TRBV6-3 to TRBJ2-5; D possibly corresponds to TRBD1 (5 bases). The CDR3 sequence is 17 residues long. Germline V gene sequence: CDR1 MNHEY, CDR2 SVGEGT. The V gene lost 4 bases and the J gene lost 2 bases, with 20 bases spanning the gap. The CDR3 loop reads CASSSWGGSQRQETQYF. The CDR3 DNA is TGTGCCAGCAGTTCGTGGGGCGGCTCGCAACGGCAAGAGACCCAGTACTTC.

J is TRBJ2-5 and V is TRBV9; 10 nucleotides agree with TRBD2. Germline CDR1 is SGDLS and CDR2 is YYNGEE. The CDR3 extends over 16 amino acids. With 3 bases clipped from V and 1 base from J, the junction kept 6 bases outside the gene matches. This CDR3 is CASSAVSGGAQETQYF. In nucleotides, the CDR3 is TGTGCCAGCAGCGCTGTGAGCGGGGGGGCCCAAGAGACCCAGTACTTC.

In regard to this clone: The junction and the germline gene differ at one end; a read error may be behind it. The chain links TRBV7-7 to TRBJ2-7, with 14 bases identical to TRBD2. Per the germline V gene, CDR1 is SSHAT and CDR2 is FNYEAQ (reference sequence). The CDR3 loop spans 15 amino acids. The CDR3 coding sequence is TGTGCTAGCAGCTCCGGGACTAGCGGGAGATCCGAGCAGTACTTC. This codes for CASSSGTSGRSEQYF.

The table lists this clone with a count of one. The V gene is TRBV15, the J gene TRBJ2-5, with a tentative D call TRBD2 (5 bases). Germline CDR1 is LNHNV and CDR2 is YYDKDF (reference sequence). Trimming pared 3 bases from V and 5 bases from J, leaving 16 bases between. The CDR3 has 15 residues. The CDR3 reads CATSSGDLGGETQYF. In DNA, the CDR3 is TGTGCCACCAGCAGTGGCGACTTAGGAGGTGAGACCCAGTACTTC. Combining the CDR3 with reference TRBV15 and TRBJ2-5 gives the whole variable domain DAMVIQNPRYQVTQFGKPVTLSCSQTLNHNVMYWYQQKSSQAPKLLFHYYDKDFNNEADTPDNFQSRRPNTSFCFLDIRSPGLGDTAMYLCATSSGDLGGETQYFGPGTRLLVL.

This chain uses TRBV4-1 with TRBJ2-1, with D possibly being TRBD1 (5 bases). Germline CDR1 and CDR2: MGHRA and YSYEKL. V dropped 1 base and J dropped 8 bases, with 15 bases sitting between them. CDR3 length: 15 residues. The DNA of the CDR3 is TGCGCCAGCAGCCAAGGTCCAGTGAAGGGGTATGAGCAGTTCTTC. This codes for CASSQGPVKGYEQFF.

V gene TRBV10-3 combines with J gene TRBJ2-5, with 9 bases lining up with TRBD2. Trimming took 6 bases from V and 5 from J; bases not matched to a gene: 10. CDR1 and CDR2 (germline): ENHRY, SYGVKD. CDR3 length equals 15 residues. Here the CDR3 reads CAIRGRTSVEETQYF. The CDR3 DNA reads TGTGCCATCAGGGGCCGGACTAGCGTGGAGGAGACCCAGTACTTC.